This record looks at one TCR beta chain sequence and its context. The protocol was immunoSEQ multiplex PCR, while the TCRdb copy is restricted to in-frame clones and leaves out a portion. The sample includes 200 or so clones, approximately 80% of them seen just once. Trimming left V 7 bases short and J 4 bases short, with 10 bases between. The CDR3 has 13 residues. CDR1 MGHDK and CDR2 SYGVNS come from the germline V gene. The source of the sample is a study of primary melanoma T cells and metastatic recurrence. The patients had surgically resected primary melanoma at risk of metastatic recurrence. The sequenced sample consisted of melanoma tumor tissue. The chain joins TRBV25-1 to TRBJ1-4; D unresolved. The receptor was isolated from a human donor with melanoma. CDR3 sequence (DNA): TGTGCCAGCATGGGCACCTATAATGAAAAACTGTTTTTT. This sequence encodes CASMGTYNEKLFF. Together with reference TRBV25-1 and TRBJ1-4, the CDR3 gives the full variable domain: EADIYQTPRYLVIGTGKKITLECSQTMGHDKMYWYQQDPGMELHLIHYSYGVNSTEKGDLSSESTVSRIRTEHFPLTLESARPSHTSQYLCASMGTYNEKLFFGSGTQLSVL.